This TCR beta chain was observed in a study of blood T cell repertoires in COVID-19. Whole-study context: Samples taken during acute and convalescent COVID-19 were collected in the United States, Italy and Spain. PBMCs, B-cell-depleted T cells, or T cells provided the cDNA or gDNA that made up the material.

After removal of 6 bases from V and 1 base from J, the junction contained 8 bases not matched to a gene. Per germline, CDR1 MNHNS and CDR2 SASEGT. CDR3 size: 15 residues. Seattle cases were enrolled at active infection and followed longitudinally. As handled by the study authors: The assay estimated nucleated cells by amplifying reference gene primers. Sequencing used immunoSEQ multiplex PCR; TCRdb keeps in-frame clones, though not all of them. V and J calls and clone size are those listed in that table; D and trimming were worked out from the DNA. The top ten clones hold around 4.6% of a sample with fewer than 200,000 clones, 80% to 95% of them seen once.

The chain carries TRBV6-1 and TRBJ1-2; 7 nucleotides align to TRBD1. The clonotype comes from a man aged 30 to 39 with COVID-19, enrolled during active disease. Sequencing was performed on peripheral blood. In nucleotides, the CDR3 is TGTGCCAGCAGACCCCCGACAGGGCATAACTATGGCTACACCTTC. Residues: CASRPPTGHNYGYTF.